This T cell receptor (beta chain) emerged from a study of T cell responses to AZD1222 COVID-19 vaccine. General study findings and limits: Following two doses of AZD1222, Spike-specific TCR breadth and depth rose.

In the case of this clone: Its specificity is unknown.

The method was immunoSEQ multiplex PCR; TCRdb's version includes in-frame clones alone and lacks a portion of them. Of around 140,000 clones detected, approximately 84% appear once; the ten largest clones hold approximately 20%. The CDR3 consists of 15 residues. V shed 5 bases, J shed 4 bases, and the junction held 7 bases outside the gene matches. Germline loops: CDR1 PRHDT, CDR2 FYEKMQ (reference sequence). The receptor's source is an adult in good health. Sequencing used peripheral blood, obtained on day 0 of AZD1222 vaccination. This chain uses TRBV13 with TRBJ1-2; 10 nucleotides agree with TRBD1. CDR3 in DNA: TGTGCCAGCAGCCGACAGGGGGCGCATGGCTATGGCTACACCTTC. It is translated as CASSRQGAHGYGYTF.